The 11 T cell receptor beta chains below come from one sample, sequenced in a study of tumor and adjacent non-tumor tissue in lung cancer. RNA was extracted from bulk tissue without any cell sorting. A modified ARM-PCR protocol with three rounds of nested PCR amplified TCRbeta. TCRdb processed the multiplex PCR reads anew with MiXCR; each CDR3 protein has one entry. This sample carries some 100,000 distinct CDR3 sequences, 75% of them seen once, and the ten largest clones take 37%. Sequencing input: lung tumor tissue. These receptors all come from a woman aged 60 to 75 with non-small cell lung cancer.

A note on this clonotype: Because it lacks the conserved phenylalanine or tryptophan at the end, this CDR3 is likely a read error. This chain joins TRBV19 and TRBJ2-1; 10 bases are a match to TRBD1. Germline lookup yields CDR1 LNHDA and CDR2 SQIVND (reference sequence). CDR3 size: 15 residues. V gave up 3 bases and J gave up 9 bases; unmatched junction bases: 8. The CDR3 DNA reads as TGTGCCAGTAGTATCGGGACAGGGGAAAACATTGAGCAGTTCATC. Translating it yields CASSIGTGENIEQFI.

The chain links TRBV10-1 to TRBJ2-7, with 8 bases aligning to TRBD2. This CDR3 is built from 13 residues. Germline V gene data show CDR1 as WNHNN and CDR2 as SYGVQD (reference sequence). J lost 6 bases, V lost 9 bases, and 10 bases had no gene match. This CDR3 reads CASIGRAKSEQYF. CDR3 DNA sequence: TGCGCCAGTATCGGGAGGGCCAAGAGCGAGCAGTACTTC.

As regards this clonotype: The junction departs from the called germline gene at one end, perhaps through a read error. The genes are TRBV11-3 and TRBJ2-7; tentatively, D is TRBD2 (5 bases). This CDR3 comprises 14 residues. CDR1 SGHNT and CDR2 YENEEA come from the germline V gene. As DNA, the CDR3 is TGTGCCAGCAGATTAGATACGGGAACATACGAGCAGCACTTC. This gives the protein CASRLDTGTYEQHF.

Of note for this clonotype: This may arise from a read error, as a much more abundant clone is one base away. V gene TRBV12-3 or TRBV12-4 combines with J gene TRBJ2-1, with D possibly TRBD1 on 5 matching bases. The CDR3 sequence is 12 residues long. V was clipped by 10 bases and J by 4 bases, with 11 bases between them. The CDR3, as DNA: TGTGCCAACAGGATAGGTTACAATGAGCAGTTCTTC. Its protein is CANRIGYNEQFF.

Of note for this clonotype: The junction and the germline gene differ at one end; a read error may be behind it. The J gene is TRBJ2-2, the V gene TRBV11-1; 9 bases fit TRBD1. The germline gives CDR1 SGHAT, CDR2 FQDESV (reference sequence). The CDR3 extends over 16 amino acids. The CDR3 loop reads CVSSAWTGVNTGELLF. In DNA form, the CDR3 reads TGTGTCAGCAGCGCCTGGACAGGGGTGAACACAGGGGAGCTGTTATTT.

The chain employs TRBV11-2 and TRBJ2-5, with a weak D call TRBD1 (5 bases). The length of the CDR3 is 14 residues. The germline gives CDR1 SGHAT, CDR2 FQNNGV. CDR3 sequence (DNA): TGTGTCAGTAGTCCGCAGGGCGGTCAAGAGACCCAGTACTTC. This sequence encodes CVSSPQGGQETQYF.

Details on this clonotype: One end of the junction does not line up with germline, which may come from a read error. The chain combines TRBV6-5 with TRBJ1-3; 8 bases are shared with TRBD1. Germline CDR1 and CDR2: MNHEY and SVGAGI. The CDR3 loop spans 17 amino acids. CDR3 amino acids: CASSYADREYTGNTIFF. DNA of the CDR3: TGTGCCAGCAGTTATGCGGACAGGGAGTATACAGGAAACACCATATTTTTT.

As for this clonotype: This may stem from a read error, because a much larger clone lies one nucleotide away. The chain combines TRBV6-2 or TRBV6-3 with TRBJ2-4, with D unclear. Germline CDR1 is MNHEY and CDR2 is SVGEGT. This CDR3 comprises 15 residues. CDR3 nucleotide sequence: TGTGCCTGCAGTTGGACGGACCTAGCCAAAAACATTCAGTACTTC. It translates to CACSWTDLAKNIQYF.

This clonotype has only one observation. A much bigger clone sits one base away, suggesting this may be a read error. The chain combines TRBV5-1 with TRBJ2-5; TRBD2 agrees at 9 bases. V shed 4 bases and J 5 bases; nucleotides not matched to a gene: 9. The CDR3 runs 15 residues. Per the germline V gene, CDR1 is SGHRS and CDR2 is YFSETQ. The CDR3 bases are TGCGCCAGCAGCCCCGGGGCTAGCGGGATGGAGACCCAGTACTTC. Its protein product is CASSPGASGMETQYF.

This clonotype was counted at least ten times. The V call is TRBV29-1, the J call TRBJ2-3; D gene unclear. The CDR3 consists of 10 residues. V lost 2 bases and J lost 9, with 6 bases in between. CDR1 is SQVTM and CDR2 is ANQGSEA in the germline V gene. In nucleotides, the CDR3 is TGCAGCGTTGAATCAGTCACGCAGTATTTT. Protein: CSVESVTQYF.

This clonotype was seen many times. V and J are TRBV4-1 and TRBJ1-2; tentative D call: TRBD1 (6 bases). Trimming took 0 bases from V and 6 from J, leaving 11 bases between them. The CDR3 loop spans 14 amino acids. Per germline, CDR1 MGHRA and CDR2 YSYEKL. The CDR3 sequence: CASSQDRRGDGYTF. The CDR3 nucleotides read TGCGCCAGCAGCCAAGATAGGAGGGGGGATGGCTACACCTTC.